This is a list of T cell receptor beta chains from one sample in a study of cytomegalovirus exposure and HLA in healthy donors. Profiling relied on immunoSEQ multiplex PCR, and the TCRdb table lists in-frame clones only, not all of them. The sample carries 65,000 to 80,000 clones, approximately 79% recorded once. Material: PBMCs. The receptors come from a woman aged 35 to 49 in good health and CMV-seropositive. Each CDR3 is given with its conserved first and last residue. A D gene is named only where the DNA matches it firmly. Rows may omit the clone size; those that give it use once, few, many or a size class.

D gene: TRBD1; clone size: .; J gene: TRBJ2-3; V gene: TRBV6-5; CDR3 DNA: TGTGCCAGCAGTTGGTCAACAGGGGGCACAGATACGCAGTATTTT; CDR3 protein: CASSWSTGGTDTQYF
D gene: TRBD1; clone size: .; J gene: TRBJ1-4; V gene: TRBV4-2; CDR3 DNA: TGTGCCAGCAGCCAGGATCCGGGACAGGCTGAAAAACTGTTTTTT; CDR3 protein: CASSQDPGQAEKLFF
D gene: .; clone size: few; J gene: TRBJ1-6; V gene: TRBV10-3; CDR3 DNA: TGTGCCATCAGATACAGGGAAGGATCACCCCTCCACTTT; CDR3 protein: CAIRYREGSPLHF
D gene: TRBD1; clone size: .; J gene: TRBJ1-4; V gene: TRBV6-1; CDR3 DNA: TGTGCCAGCAGAGCGACAGGGGGAGGTGAAAAACTGTTTTTT; CDR3 protein: CASRATGGGEKLFF
D gene: .; clone size: .; J gene: TRBJ1-1; V gene: TRBV27; CDR3 DNA: TGTGCCAGCAGGCCCCCCAAGGGGCCGAACACTGAAGCTTTCTTT; CDR3 protein: CASRPPKGPNTEAFF
D gene: TRBD1; clone size: once; J gene: TRBJ2-2; V gene: TRBV2; CDR3 DNA: TGTGCCAGCAGTGGGGCAGGGGGCGAGGGCACCGGGGAGCTGTTTTTT; CDR3 protein: CASSGAGGEGTGELFF
D gene: TRBD1; clone size: .; J gene: TRBJ2-1; V gene: TRBV5-6; CDR3 DNA: TGTGCCAGCAGCTTAAAACACAGGGGGCTGAAGGAGCAGTTCTTC; CDR3 protein: CASSLKHRGLKEQFF
D gene: .; clone size: .; J gene: TRBJ2-1; V gene: TRBV4-1; CDR3 DNA: TGCGCCAGCAGCCAAGAATTGGTGTTCGGGTTCTCCTACAATGAGCAGTTCTTC; CDR3 protein: CASSQELVFGFSYNEQFF
D gene: .; clone size: .; J gene: TRBJ1-4; V gene: TRBV7-9; CDR3 DNA: TGTGCCAGCATGGTTGGAGGGAATGAAAAACTGTTTTTT; CDR3 protein: CASMVGGNEKLFF
D gene: TRBD1; clone size: .; J gene: TRBJ1-5; V gene: TRBV10-3; CDR3 DNA: TGTGCCATATCACAGGGGGCGGGCAATCAGCCCCAGCATTTT; CDR3 protein: CAISQGAGNQPQHF
D gene: .; clone size: .; J gene: TRBJ2-7; V gene: TRBV11-2; CDR3 DNA: TGTGCCAGCAGCTTAGTGAGGGTTCGGGGCGAGCAGTACTTC; CDR3 protein: CASSLVRVRGEQYF
D gene: .; clone size: .; J gene: TRBJ1-5; V gene: TRBV5-8; CDR3 DNA: TGTGCCAGCAGGGGCATTGATCAGCCCCAGCATTTT; CDR3 protein: CASRGIDQPQHF
D gene: .; clone size: .; J gene: TRBJ2-4; V gene: TRBV10-3; CDR3 DNA: TGTGCCATCAGTGAGTCGGAGGTAGTTCTAGCCAAAAACATTCAGTACTTC; CDR3 protein: CAISESEVVLAKNIQYF
D gene: .; clone size: few; J gene: TRBJ1-2; V gene: TRBV7-9; CDR3 DNA: TGTGCCAGCAGCCCGGACAGAGCTAACTATGGCTACACCTTC; CDR3 protein: CASSPDRANYGYTF
D gene: .; clone size: .; J gene: TRBJ1-5; V gene: TRBV30; CDR3 DNA: TGTGCCTGGAGGCAGGGTGTGAGCCAGCCCCAGCATTTT; CDR3 protein: CAWRQGVSQPQHF
D gene: TRBD2; clone size: .; J gene: TRBJ2-1; V gene: TRBV7-8; CDR3 DNA: TGTGCCAGCAGCCCTCAACCACTAGCGGGGGAGCAGTTCTTC; CDR3 protein: CASSPQPLAGEQFF
D gene: .; clone size: .; J gene: TRBJ2-7; V gene: TRBV27; CDR3 DNA: TGTGCCAGCAGTGATAGTGGGGGGTCCTACGAGCAGTACTTC; CDR3 protein: CASSDSGGSYEQYF
D gene: .; clone size: .; J gene: TRBJ2-7; V gene: TRBV18; CDR3 DNA: TGTGCCAGCTCACCGACACAGGGCTACGAGCAGTACTTC; CDR3 protein: CASSPTQGYEQYF
D gene: TRBD1; clone size: .; J gene: TRBJ1-1; V gene: TRBV30; CDR3 DNA: TGTGCCTCGGACAGGCACACTGAAGCTTTCTTT; CDR3 protein: CASDRHTEAFF
D gene: .; clone size: .; J gene: TRBJ1-5; V gene: TRBV4-1; CDR3 DNA: TGCGCCAGCAGCCAAGGCGGGATCCTCAATCAGCCCCAGCATTTT; CDR3 protein: CASSQGGILNQPQHF
D gene: TRBD2; clone size: .; J gene: TRBJ2-1; V gene: TRBV5-4; CDR3 DNA: TGTGCCAGCAGCTTGTATACTAGCGGGAGAGAACAGTTCTTC; CDR3 protein: CASSLYTSGREQFF
D gene: .; clone size: .; J gene: TRBJ2-7; V gene: TRBV6-5; CDR3 DNA: TGTGCCAGCAGTTACGGGGACTTCTACGAGCAGTACTTC; CDR3 protein: CASSYGDFYEQYF
D gene: TRBD1; clone size: .; J gene: TRBJ1-1; V gene: TRBV5-1; CDR3 DNA: TGCGCCAGCAGCTTGGACCGGGACAGTGCAGCTTTCTTT; CDR3 protein: CASSLDRDSAAFF
D gene: .; clone size: .; J gene: TRBJ2-7; V gene: TRBV6-5; CDR3 DNA: TGTGCCAGCAGTTACTCCCGAGCCTACGAGCAGTACTTC; CDR3 protein: CASSYSRAYEQYF
D gene: TRBD2; clone size: .; J gene: TRBJ2-2; V gene: TRBV9; CDR3 DNA: TGTGCCAGCAGCTTCATAGCGGGGGGCAACACCGGGGAGCTGTTTTTT; CDR3 protein: CASSFIAGGNTGELFF
D gene: TRBD1; clone size: .; J gene: TRBJ2-1; V gene: TRBV18; CDR3 DNA: TGTGCCAGCTCACCGACAGGGGAGTACAATGAGCAGTTCTTC; CDR3 protein: CASSPTGEYNEQFF
D gene: TRBD1; clone size: .; J gene: TRBJ2-3; V gene: TRBV5-1; CDR3 DNA: TGCGCCAGCAGCGGGGCAGGGGGAACAGATACGCAGTATTTT; CDR3 protein: CASSGAGGTDTQYF
D gene: TRBD1; clone size: .; J gene: TRBJ2-2; V gene: TRBV5-6; CDR3 DNA: TGTGCCAGCAGCATGCCAAAGCTCCGGGACAGGGGCTTCACCGGGGAGCTGTTTTTT; CDR3 protein: CASSMPKLRDRGFTGELFF
D gene: TRBD2; clone size: .; J gene: TRBJ2-1; V gene: TRBV29-1; CDR3 DNA: TGCAGCGCTAGCGGGAGTAATAATGAGCAGTTCTTC; CDR3 protein: CSASGSNNEQFF
D gene: .; clone size: once; J gene: TRBJ1-1; V gene: TRBV7-6; CDR3 DNA: TGTGCCAGCAGTACCGGGGTCCGTCCCCCCACGGATGAAGCTTTCTTT; CDR3 protein: CASSTGVRPPTDEAFF
D gene: TRBD2; clone size: .; J gene: TRBJ2-1; V gene: TRBV30; CDR3 DNA: TGTGCCTGGAGTGTATCCCTAGCGGGAGCTTACAATGAGCAGTTCTTC; CDR3 protein: CAWSVSLAGAYNEQFF
D gene: .; clone size: .; J gene: TRBJ2-1; V gene: TRBV27; CDR3 DNA: TGTGCCAGCAGTCCCATAGCGGAGTCATACAATGAGCAGTTCTTC; CDR3 protein: CASSPIAESYNEQFF
D gene: .; clone size: .; J gene: TRBJ1-2; V gene: TRBV4-1; CDR3 DNA: TGCGCCAGCAGCCAAGCGGGTAACGGCTACACCTTC; CDR3 protein: CASSQAGNGYTF
D gene: TRBD2; clone size: .; J gene: TRBJ2-7; V gene: TRBV2; CDR3 DNA: TGTGCCAGCCGGAGGGGACTAGCCTACGAGCAGTACTTC; CDR3 protein: CASRRGLAYEQYF
D gene: .; clone size: few; J gene: TRBJ1-2; V gene: TRBV30; CDR3 DNA: TGTGCCTTAAGAAGGGGAGGCTACACCTTC; CDR3 protein: CALRRGGYTF
D gene: TRBD1; clone size: .; J gene: TRBJ1-4; V gene: TRBV19; CDR3 DNA: TGTGCCAGTAGTAGGGACAGGGGATCGAATGAAAAACTGTTTTTT; CDR3 protein: CASSRDRGSNEKLFF
D gene: .; clone size: .; J gene: TRBJ1-6; V gene: TRBV21-1; CDR3 DNA: TGTGCCAGCAGACCGAAGAGGGCCCTCCACTTT; CDR3 protein: CASRPKRALHF
D gene: .; clone size: .; J gene: TRBJ1-5; V gene: TRBV28; CDR3 DNA: TGTGCCAGCAGTTTAGTCAGGGCCGATCAGCCCCAGCATTTT; CDR3 protein: CASSLVRADQPQHF
D gene: .; clone size: .; J gene: TRBJ1-1; V gene: TRBV19; CDR3 DNA: TGTGCCAGTAGTATAGCCGCGGTCTCGGGTACTGAAGCTTTCTTT; CDR3 protein: CASSIAAVSGTEAFF
D gene: .; clone size: few; J gene: TRBJ2-1; V gene: TRBV11-2; CDR3 DNA: TGTGCCAGCAGCTTGTCTTTGAGTGAGCAGTTCTTC; CDR3 protein: CASSLSLSEQFF
D gene: .; clone size: .; J gene: TRBJ2-7; V gene: TRBV5-6; CDR3 DNA: TGTGCCAGCAGCTTGGGGCTAGCCGAGCAGTACTTC; CDR3 protein: CASSLGLAEQYF
D gene: TRBD1; clone size: .; J gene: TRBJ1-4; V gene: TRBV28; CDR3 DNA: TGTGCCAGCAGCCTAAGACAGGGAACTTATGAAAAACTGTTTTTT; CDR3 protein: CASSLRQGTYEKLFF
D gene: .; clone size: once; J gene: TRBJ1-3; V gene: TRBV30; CDR3 DNA: TGTGCCTGGAGTGTAGGGGCGAGCTCTGGAAACACCATATATTTT; CDR3 protein: CAWSVGASSGNTIYF
D gene: TRBD2; clone size: .; J gene: TRBJ2-3; V gene: TRBV5-6; CDR3 DNA: TGTGCCAGCAGCTCTCTAGCGGGAGGGCCAGATACGCAGTATTTT; CDR3 protein: CASSSLAGGPDTQYF
D gene: .; clone size: .; J gene: TRBJ2-1; V gene: TRBV28; CDR3 DNA: TGTGCCAGCAGTTTTCCGACTAGTAGCAATGAGCAGTTCTTC; CDR3 protein: CASSFPTSSNEQFF